The entry below describes one T cell receptor (beta chain). Authors' processing steps: Estimates of nucleated cell counts were drawn from the amplification of reference gene primers. The protocol was immunoSEQ multiplex PCR, while the TCRdb copy is restricted to in-frame clones and leaves out a portion. V and J calls and clone size follow that table, whereas D and trimming were derived from the DNA. The profile shows roughly 200,000 clones, about 81% of them singletons. Patients at the Seattle site were enrolled during active infection and followed longitudinally. This entry comes from a study of blood T cell repertoires in COVID-19. Study overall: Acute and convalescent COVID-19 specimens originated in the United States, Italy and Spain. Sample material is recorded as cDNA or gDNA derived from T cells, B-cell-depleted T cells, or PBMCs.

Per germline, CDR1 SGHRS and CDR2 YFSETQ. The V segment lost 0 bases and the J segment 10 bases; nucleotides outside the gene matches: 7. The CDR3 extends over 16 amino acids. What was sequenced was peripheral blood. The J gene is TRBJ1-6, the V gene TRBV5-1; 10 bases are shared with TRBD1. This receptor was identified in an elderly woman with COVID-19, enrolled during active disease. CDR3 region: CASSLDPGTGASPLHF. The CDR3 DNA reads TGCGCCAGCAGCTTGGATCCCGGGACAGGGGCCTCACCCCTCCACTTT.